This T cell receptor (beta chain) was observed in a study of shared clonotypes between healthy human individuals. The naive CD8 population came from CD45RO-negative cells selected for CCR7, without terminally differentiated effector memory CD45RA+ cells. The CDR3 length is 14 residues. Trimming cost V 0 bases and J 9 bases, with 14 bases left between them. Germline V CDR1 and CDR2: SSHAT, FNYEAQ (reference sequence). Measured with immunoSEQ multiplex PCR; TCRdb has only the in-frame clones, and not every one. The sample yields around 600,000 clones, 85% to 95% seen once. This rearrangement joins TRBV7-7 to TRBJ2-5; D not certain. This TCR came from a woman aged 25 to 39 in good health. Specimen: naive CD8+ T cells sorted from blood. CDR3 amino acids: CASSLAYGHPAQYF. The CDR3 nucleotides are TGTGCCAGCAGCTTAGCCTACGGTCATCCGGCCCAGTACTTC.